This is a list of T cell receptor beta chains from one sample in a study of T-cell memory formation after mild COVID-19. TCRdb reprocessed the 5' RACE reads via MiXCR and lists one record per CDR3 protein. The sample holds about 290,000 distinct CDR3 sequences, 15% to 20% seen once. The sequenced sample was PBMCs or a T cell subset sorted from them (not recorded which). Source of these receptors: a man aged 18-30 years who had mild COVID-19 (a few samples of this study predate the infection). Cell type and time point are not known. Each CDR3 is given with its conserved first and last residue. The D gene is left open where the match is weak. Rows give clone size only sometimes, using once, few, many, or a class for an expanded clone.

J gene: TRBJ2-3
D gene: .
clone size: .
V gene: TRBV9
CDR3 protein: CASSEIRWASTDTQYF
CDR3 DNA: TGTGCCAGCAGCGAGATACGGTGGGCTAGCACAGATACGCAGTATTTT

J gene: TRBJ1-1
D gene: .
clone size: .
V gene: TRBV29-1
CDR3 protein: CSAFDRNTEAFF
CDR3 DNA: TGCAGCGCCTTCGACAGGAACACTGAAGCTTTCTTT

J gene: TRBJ1-5
D gene: .
clone size: .
V gene: TRBV27
CDR3 protein: CASSYAGNGQPQHF
CDR3 DNA: TGTGCCAGCAGCTATGCGGGGAACGGTCAGCCCCAGCATTTT

J gene: TRBJ2-5
D gene: .
clone size: .
V gene: TRBV5-1
CDR3 protein: CASRAAVSGFGETQYF
CDR3 DNA: TGCGCCAGCAGAGCTGCGGTATCGGGGTTTGGAGAGACCCAGTACTTC

J gene: TRBJ2-7
D gene: .
clone size: few
V gene: TRBV21-1
CDR3 protein: CASSKYPSGRENYEQYF
CDR3 DNA: TGTGCCAGCAGCAAATATCCCTCTGGACGGGAGAACTACGAGCAGTACTTC

J gene: TRBJ1-2
D gene: .
clone size: few
V gene: TRBV6-5
CDR3 protein: CASSYAGDAYDGYTF
CDR3 DNA: TGTGCCAGCAGTTACGCAGGCGACGCATACGATGGCTACACCTTC

J gene: TRBJ2-1
D gene: TRBD1
clone size: few
V gene: TRBV29-1
CDR3 protein: CSGDRDRNEQFF
CDR3 DNA: TGCAGCGGGGACAGGGATAGGAATGAGCAGTTCTTC

J gene: TRBJ1-1
D gene: .
clone size: .
V gene: TRBV7-2
CDR3 protein: CASSLAGGGMTEAFF
CDR3 DNA: TGTGCCAGCAGCTTAGCGGGAGGGGGTATGACTGAAGCTTTCTTT

J gene: TRBJ2-1
D gene: .
clone size: .
V gene: TRBV11-2
CDR3 protein: CASSLLTASYNEQFF
CDR3 DNA: TGTGCCAGCAGCTTGCTCACAGCCTCCTACAATGAGCAGTTCTTC

J gene: TRBJ1-6
D gene: .
clone size: few
V gene: TRBV28
CDR3 protein: CASSLSGSRNSPLHF
CDR3 DNA: TGTGCCAGCAGTTTATCAGGATCGCGCAATTCACCCCTCCACTTT

J gene: TRBJ2-7
D gene: .
clone size: few
V gene: TRBV20-1
CDR3 protein: CSARGVRDHEQYF
CDR3 DNA: TGCAGTGCTAGGGGGGTGCGGGACCACGAGCAGTACTTC

J gene: TRBJ2-7
D gene: TRBD1
clone size: .
V gene: TRBV6-6
CDR3 protein: CASSPPGQPYEQYF
CDR3 DNA: TGTGCCAGCAGTCCCCCGGGACAGCCTTACGAGCAGTACTTC

J gene: TRBJ1-5
D gene: .
clone size: .
V gene: TRBV29-1
CDR3 protein: CSVALDTNQPQHF
CDR3 DNA: TGCAGCGTCGCTTTGGACACAAATCAGCCCCAGCATTTT

J gene: TRBJ2-7
D gene: TRBD1
clone size: .
V gene: TRBV20-1
CDR3 protein: CSASSGTGVNEQYF
CDR3 DNA: TGCAGTGCTAGTTCCGGGACAGGGGTCAACGAGCAGTACTTC

J gene: TRBJ2-3
D gene: .
clone size: many
V gene: TRBV6-5
CDR3 protein: CASSSLVPLASVLKDTQYF
CDR3 DNA: TGTGCCAGCAGTTCCCTCGTCCCCCTAGCGTCCGTGCTGAAAGATACGCAGTATTTT

J gene: TRBJ1-3
D gene: .
clone size: many
V gene: TRBV5-1
CDR3 protein: CASSLGSGNTIYF
CDR3 DNA: TGCGCCAGCAGCTTGGGGTCTGGAAACACCATATATTTT

J gene: TRBJ2-7
D gene: TRBD2
clone size: few
V gene: TRBV12-3/TRBV12-4
CDR3 protein: CASSLLAGGLYF
CDR3 DNA: TGTGCCAGCAGTTTACTAGCGGGGGGGCTGTACTTC

J gene: TRBJ2-2
D gene: .
clone size: few
V gene: TRBV6-6
CDR3 protein: CAGRGTGELFF
CDR3 DNA: TGTGCCGGACGCGGGACCGGGGAGCTGTTTTTT

J gene: TRBJ2-3
D gene: TRBD2
clone size: once
V gene: TRBV3-1
CDR3 protein: CASSQASGGFTDTQYF
CDR3 DNA: TGTGCCAGCAGCCAAGCTAGCGGGGGGTTCACAGATACGCAGTATTTT

J gene: TRBJ2-6
D gene: .
clone size: few
V gene: TRBV18
CDR3 protein: CASSRTPGANVLTF
CDR3 DNA: TGTGCCAGCTCACGGACCCCCGGGGCCAACGTCCTGACTTTC

J gene: TRBJ2-1
D gene: .
clone size: .
V gene: TRBV4-2
CDR3 protein: CASSQATDSYNEQFF
CDR3 DNA: TGTGCCAGCAGCCAAGCGACCGACTCCTACAATGAGCAGTTCTTC

J gene: TRBJ2-3
D gene: TRBD1
clone size: .
V gene: TRBV12-3/TRBV12-4
CDR3 protein: CASSPTGQGTDTQYF
CDR3 DNA: TGTGCCAGCAGTCCCACGGGACAGGGAACAGATACGCAGTATTTT

J gene: TRBJ2-3
D gene: .
clone size: .
V gene: TRBV2
CDR3 protein: CASSDNPGTDTQYF
CDR3 DNA: TGTGCCAGCAGTGATAACCCGGGCACAGATACGCAGTATTTT

J gene: TRBJ2-5
D gene: TRBD1
clone size: few
V gene: TRBV7-2
CDR3 protein: CASSLIGDRQETQYF
CDR3 DNA: TGTGCCAGCAGCTTAATCGGGGACAGGCAAGAGACCCAGTACTTC

J gene: TRBJ2-3
D gene: TRBD2
clone size: .
V gene: TRBV10-3
CDR3 protein: CAIRGGSTDTQYF
CDR3 DNA: TGTGCCATCAGGGGGGGGTCCACAGATACGCAGTATTTT

J gene: TRBJ2-1
D gene: TRBD2
clone size: .
V gene: TRBV7-3
CDR3 protein: CASSLAPGSGGRNEQFF
CDR3 DNA: TGTGCCAGCAGCTTAGCCCCTGGTAGCGGGGGCCGCAATGAGCAGTTCTTC

J gene: TRBJ1-2
D gene: .
clone size: .
V gene: TRBV28
CDR3 protein: CASSWGAYGYTF
CDR3 DNA: TGTGCCAGCAGTTGGGGCGCCTATGGCTACACCTTC

J gene: TRBJ2-1
D gene: .
clone size: few
V gene: TRBV6-2/TRBV6-3
CDR3 protein: CASSYSGSPAEQFF
CDR3 DNA: TGTGCCAGCAGTTACTCGGGGTCCCCAGCTGAGCAGTTCTTC

J gene: TRBJ1-1
D gene: .
clone size: few
V gene: TRBV4-1
CDR3 protein: CASSPEGWTEAFF
CDR3 DNA: TGCGCCAGCAGCCCCGAGGGGTGGACTGAAGCTTTCTTT

J gene: TRBJ1-2
D gene: .
clone size: once
V gene: TRBV12-3/TRBV12-4
CDR3 protein: CASRSTGTPFGYGYTF
CDR3 DNA: TGTGCCAGCAGGAGCACCGGGACACCCTTTGGATATGGCTACACCTTC

J gene: TRBJ2-5
D gene: .
clone size: .
V gene: TRBV7-9
CDR3 protein: CASSSSLRSGGGTQYF
CDR3 DNA: TGTGCCAGCAGCTCCTCCCTACGGTCTGGGGGCGGGACCCAGTACTTC

J gene: TRBJ2-2
D gene: .
clone size: .
V gene: TRBV24-1
CDR3 protein: CATTGSNTGVLFF
CDR3 DNA: TGTGCCACCACTGGCTCGAACACCGGGGTGCTGTTTTTT

J gene: TRBJ2-2
D gene: .
clone size: .
V gene: TRBV3-1
CDR3 protein: CASSQSVTGELFF
CDR3 DNA: TGTGCCAGCAGCCAATCTGTTACCGGGGAGCTGTTTTTT

J gene: TRBJ1-5
D gene: .
clone size: .
V gene: TRBV20-1
CDR3 protein: CSARRVSNQPQHF
CDR3 DNA: TGCAGTGCTAGAAGAGTTAGCAATCAGCCCCAGCATTTT

J gene: TRBJ2-1
D gene: .
clone size: few
V gene: TRBV9
CDR3 protein: CASSVEGGNEQFF
CDR3 DNA: TGTGCCAGCAGCGTAGAGGGTGGCAATGAGCAGTTCTTC

J gene: TRBJ1-4
D gene: TRBD1
clone size: .
V gene: TRBV12-3/TRBV12-4
CDR3 protein: CASTFAGTDEKLFF
CDR3 DNA: TGTGCCAGCACTTTCGCCGGGACAGACGAAAAACTGTTTTTT

J gene: TRBJ1-1
D gene: .
clone size: .
V gene: TRBV20-1
CDR3 protein: CSARDPAGNTEAFF
CDR3 DNA: TGCAGTGCTAGAGATCCGGCGGGGAACACTGAAGCTTTCTTT

J gene: TRBJ1-1
D gene: .
clone size: .
V gene: TRBV9
CDR3 protein: CASSVEVADTEAFF
CDR3 DNA: TGTGCCAGCAGCGTAGAGGTGGCGGACACTGAAGCTTTCTTT

J gene: TRBJ2-3
D gene: .
clone size: .
V gene: TRBV20-1
CDR3 protein: CSAPPRSGHDTQYF
CDR3 DNA: TGCAGTGCTCCACCCCGATCGGGCCACGATACGCAGTATTTT

J gene: TRBJ1-1
D gene: .
clone size: .
V gene: TRBV7-6
CDR3 protein: CASSLELGGYEAFF
CDR3 DNA: TGTGCCAGCAGCTTGGAGCTAGGGGGTTACGAAGCTTTCTTT

J gene: TRBJ2-3
D gene: TRBD2
clone size: .
V gene: TRBV5-1
CDR3 protein: CASTQVEAGTDTQYF
CDR3 DNA: TGCGCCAGCACCCAAGTGGAAGCGGGAACAGATACGCAGTATTTT

J gene: TRBJ2-3
D gene: TRBD2
clone size: few
V gene: TRBV10-3
CDR3 protein: CAISEWVAGDTDTQYF
CDR3 DNA: TGTGCCATCAGTGAGTGGGTAGCGGGGGACACAGATACGCAGTATTTT

J gene: TRBJ2-1
D gene: TRBD2
clone size: few
V gene: TRBV6-5
CDR3 protein: CASSFVAGASYNEQFF
CDR3 DNA: TGTGCCAGCAGTTTCGTAGCGGGGGCCTCCTACAATGAGCAGTTCTTC

J gene: TRBJ2-3
D gene: .
clone size: .
V gene: TRBV10-3
CDR3 protein: CAMRGDLTDTQYF
CDR3 DNA: TGTGCCATGAGGGGCGACCTCACAGATACGCAGTATTTT

J gene: TRBJ2-7
D gene: .
clone size: many
V gene: TRBV5-6
CDR3 protein: CASSSEPRWEYF
CDR3 DNA: TGTGCCAGCAGCTCTGAACCTCGGTGGGAGTACTTC

J gene: TRBJ2-1
D gene: .
clone size: many
V gene: TRBV19
CDR3 protein: CASSWNNEQFF
CDR3 DNA: TGTGCCAGTAGTTGGAACAATGAGCAGTTCTTC

J gene: TRBJ2-5
D gene: TRBD1
clone size: .
V gene: TRBV5-1
CDR3 protein: CASSFQGGRETQYF
CDR3 DNA: TGCGCCAGCAGCTTCCAAGGGGGCAGGGAGACCCAGTACTTC

J gene: TRBJ1-4
D gene: TRBD1
clone size: .
V gene: TRBV12-3/TRBV12-4
CDR3 protein: CASSSPTGREKLFF
CDR3 DNA: TGTGCCAGCAGTTCCCCGACAGGGCGTGAAAAACTGTTTTTT

J gene: TRBJ1-1
D gene: .
clone size: few
V gene: TRBV5-6
CDR3 protein: CASSLAGGGGTEAFF
CDR3 DNA: TGTGCCAGCAGCTTGGCCGGGGGAGGGGGCACTGAAGCTTTCTTT

J gene: TRBJ1-6
D gene: .
clone size: few
V gene: TRBV7-9
CDR3 protein: CASSLSGLGGDSPLHF
CDR3 DNA: TGTGCCAGCAGCTTAAGTGGGTTGGGAGGGGATTCACCCCTCCACTTT

J gene: TRBJ2-5
D gene: .
clone size: .
V gene: TRBV20-1
CDR3 protein: CSAPKGETQYF
CDR3 DNA: TGCAGTGCCCCAAAGGGAGAGACCCAGTACTTC

J gene: TRBJ1-1
D gene: .
clone size: few
V gene: TRBV24-1
CDR3 protein: CATPDAGYLRCVTEAFF
CDR3 DNA: TGTGCCACACCGGACGCGGGGTACTTGCGCTGTGTCACTGAAGCTTTCTTT

J gene: TRBJ1-2
D gene: TRBD1
clone size: .
V gene: TRBV6-5
CDR3 protein: CASSYRPGQPYGYTF
CDR3 DNA: TGTGCCAGCAGTTACCGTCCGGGACAGCCCTATGGCTACACCTTC

J gene: TRBJ2-1
D gene: .
clone size: .
V gene: TRBV7-2
CDR3 protein: CASSLKAWVTEQFF
CDR3 DNA: TGTGCCAGCAGCTTAAAGGCCTGGGTCACTGAGCAGTTCTTC